The 19 T cell receptor beta chains listed next were all sequenced from one sample in a study of T cell repertoires in cytomegalovirus infection. TCRdb processed the reads anew with MiXCR; each CDR3 protein has one entry. The table includes 200,000 to 300,000 distinct CDR3 sequences, about 13% detected once. What was sequenced was PBMCs. These receptors came from a human donor in good health (CMV status not recorded). Some clones in this sample may be carry-over from other donors' samples.

This clonotype was observed a few times. This chain uses TRBV29-1 with TRBJ2-1; D is perhaps TRBD2 (5 bases). In germline, CDR1 is SQVTM, CDR2 ANQGSEA. Trimming left V 6 bases short and J 0 bases short, with 12 bases between. There are 14 residues in the CDR3. In DNA form, the CDR3 reads TGCAGCGTGGAGGAGCGGCCCTCCTACAATGAGCAGTTCTTC. This sequence encodes CSVEERPSYNEQFF.

This clonotype was counted only a few times. The chain joins TRBV10-3 to TRBJ1-2; TRBD1 aligns across 10 bases. Germline assignment: CDR1 ENHRY and CDR2 SYGVKD. The CDR3 covers 16 residues. Germline trimming cut 3 bases from V and 5 bases from J; bases unmatched to any gene: 9. The CDR3 nucleotides are TGTGCCATCAGTGACCTCCGGGACAGGGGAGGATATGGCTACACCTTC. Its translation is CAISDLRDRGGYGYTF.

V and J are TRBV5-1 and TRBJ1-6; no firm D call. V lost 0 bases and J 8 bases, leaving 15 bases between the germline ends. The CDR3 extends over 16 amino acids. The germline V gene encodes CDR1 SGHRS and CDR2 YFSETQ. The CDR3 spells CASSLDDCRRDSPLHF. The CDR3 DNA reads as TGCGCCAGCAGCTTGGACGACTGCCGGCGCGATTCACCCCTCCACTTT.

Many counts were recorded for this clonotype. CDR3 sequence: CASSFESANQPQHF. The CDR3 DNA follows: TGTGCCAGCAGCTTCGAGTCAGCTAATCAGCCCCAGCATTTT. The V call is TRBV7-9, the J call TRBJ1-5, with D unresolved. CDR1 SEHNR and CDR2 FQNEAQ come from the germline V gene (reference sequence). Trimming removed 3 bases at V and 4 bases at J, with 10 bases between. The CDR3 loop spans 14 amino acids. Supplemented by reference TRBV7-9 and TRBJ1-5, the full variable domain reads DTGVSQNPRHKITKRGQNVTFRCDPISEHNRLYWYRQTLGQGPEFLTYFQNEAQLEKSRLLSDRFSAERPKGSFSTLEIQRTEQGDSAMYLCASSFESANQPQHFGDGTRLSIL.

Many counts were recorded for this clonotype. The CDR3 region is CASSYPGGLAGYEQYF. For the CDR3, the DNA is TGTGCCAGCAGTTACCCCGGGGGACTAGCGGGGTACGAGCAGTACTTC. This chain connects TRBV6-6 to TRBJ2-7; 13 nucleotides line up with TRBD2. CDR3 length: 16 residues. The V gene end was trimmed by 2 bases and the J gene end by 4 bases; junction bases not matched to a gene: 5. Germline V lookup: CDR1 MNHNY, CDR2 SVGAGI (reference sequence).

This clonotype has at least ten counts. This chain joins TRBV28 and TRBJ1-6, with D uncertain. This CDR3 contains 18 residues. The V end was cut by 7 bases, the J end by 1 base, with 20 bases between. The V gene's germline CDR1 is MDHEN and CDR2 SYDVKM. The chain's CDR3 is CASTSLPGVRSYNSPLHF. The CDR3 coding sequence is TGTGCCAGCACGTCCCTCCCTGGTGTAAGGTCCTATAATTCACCCCTCCACTTT. Based on the CDR3 plus reference TRBV28 and TRBJ1-6, the full variable domain is DVKVTQSSRYLVKRTGEKVFLECVQDMDHENMFWYRQDPGLGLRLIYFSYDVKMKEKGDIPEGYSVSREKKERFSLILESASTNQTSMYLCASTSLPGVRSYNSPLHFGNGTRLTVT.

This clonotype was observed a few times. The chain combines TRBV2 with TRBJ1-2, with D perhaps TRBD1 (5 bases). CDR3 length equals 16 residues. Deletions cut 0 bases from V and 3 bases from J, with 14 bases between. Germline CDR1 is SNHLY and CDR2 is FYNNEI. The CDR3 DNA is TGTGCCAGCAGTGAAGCGATTGAGGCAGGGCACTATGGCTACACCTTC. Translation gives CASSEAIEAGHYGYTF.

This clonotype was picked up a small number of times. This rearrangement joins TRBV6-4 to TRBJ2-1; D might be TRBD1 (6 bases). The germline CDR1 and CDR2 sequences are MRHNA and SNTAGT. The CDR3 spans 15 residues. Trimming took 10 bases from V and 1 from J, leaving 17 bases between them. CDR3 in amino acids: CATSLGAESYNEQFF. CDR3 bases: TGTGCCACCTCCCTGGGGGCTGAGTCCTACAATGAGCAGTTCTTC.

The genes are TRBV20-1 and TRBJ1-5; D might be TRBD1 (5 bases). The germline CDR1 and CDR2 sequences are DFQATT and SNEGSKA (reference sequence). The V end lost 3 bases, the J end lost 7 bases, and 10 bases lay between the germline ends. The CDR3 totals 12 residues. The CDR3 region is CSASSGLQPQHF. The CDR3 DNA reads TGCAGTGCTAGTTCAGGGTTGCAGCCCCAGCATTTT.

The rearrangement links TRBV2 to TRBJ1-2; 7 bases map to TRBD1. The J segment lost 8 bases and the V segment lost 9 bases, leaving 6 bases of the junction unmatched. The CDR3 is 11 residues long. In germline, CDR1 is SNHLY, CDR2 FYNNEI. The DNA for the CDR3 is TGTGCCAGTGACAGGGTTGGAGGCTACACCTTC. It encodes CASDRVGGYTF.

The rearrangement links TRBV29-1 to TRBJ2-5; 9 bases fit TRBD2. Trimming cost V 2 bases and J 5 bases; bases outside gene matches: 6. Germline CDR1 and CDR2: SQVTM and ANQGSEA. The CDR3 is 14 residues long. As DNA, the CDR3 is TGCAGCGTTGAACTGGCGGGAGGGCTGGAGACCCAGTACTTC. Encoded protein: CSVELAGGLETQYF.

This clonotype was seen repeatedly, ten times or more. The J gene is TRBJ1-2, the V gene TRBV19, with 9 bases aligning to TRBD1. CDR3 length: 15 residues. The germline V gene encodes CDR1 LNHDA and CDR2 SQIVND (reference sequence). Trimming at V came to 6 bases and at J to 2 bases, leaving 7 bases not matched to a gene. The CDR3 bases are TGTGCCAGTAGCCCTGGGACAGGGAGGAACTATGGCTACACCTTC. Amino acids: CASSPGTGRNYGYTF.

This clonotype was recorded many times. The chain is built from TRBV7-8 and TRBJ2-6; perhaps TRBD1 as D (7 bases). The germline gives CDR1 SGHVS, CDR2 FQNEAQ. V gave up 3 bases and J gave up 1 base, with 13 bases separating them. This CDR3 comprises 17 residues. The CDR3 DNA sequence: TGTGCCAGCAGCTTTGGAGGGGGCGCATCTGGGGCCAACGTCCTGACTTTC. The encoded protein is CASSFGGGASGANVLTF.

This clonotype appeared a few times. The J gene is TRBJ2-2, the V gene TRBV6-5; either TRBD1 or TRBD2 may supply D (5 bases each). Between the trimmed V and J ends, which lost 2 bases and 6 bases, there was a span of 7 bases. The CDR3 length is 13 residues. CDR1 MNHEY and CDR2 SVGAGI come from the germline V gene. For the CDR3, the DNA is TGTGCCAGCAGTTACGGGGGTGCCGGGGAGCTGTTTTTT. It encodes CASSYGGAGELFF.

The rearrangement uses TRBV28 and TRBJ2-7, with 10 bases identical to TRBD1. The CDR3 has 16 amino acids. The trim removed 6 bases at V and 0 bases at J, leaving 8 bases unmatched. Germline V gives CDR1 MDHEN, CDR2 SYDVKM. The CDR3 bases are TGTGCCAGCAGCCAGGCCGGACAGGGGGGCTCCTACGAGCAGTACTTC. Amino acids: CASSQAGQGGSYEQYF. Full variable domain (outside the CDR3, taken from reference TRBV28 and TRBJ2-7): DVKVTQSSRYLVKRTGEKVFLECVQDMDHENMFWYRQDPGLGLRLIYFSYDVKMKEKGDIPEGYSVSREKKERFSLILESASTNQTSMYLCASSQAGQGGSYEQYFGPGTRLTVT.

The table lists this clonotype with a few counts. This chain connects TRBV7-9 to TRBJ1-5; TRBD1 agrees at 7 bases. V trimming: 5 bases; J trimming: 2 bases; junction bases outside the gene matches: 6. The CDR3 contains 15 residues. CDR1 is SEHNR, CDR2 FQNEAQ, per germline (reference sequence). The CDR3 reads CASSPGGRGNQPQHF. Here the CDR3 DNA reads TGTGCCAGCAGCCCAGGGGGTAGGGGCAATCAGCCCCAGCATTTT.

This clonotype was counted between two and nine times. The CDR3 protein is CASSWGNMNTEAFF. As DNA, the CDR3 is TGTGCCAGCAGCTGGGGCAACATGAACACTGAAGCTTTCTTT. The rearrangement uses TRBV7-9 and TRBJ1-1; tentative D call: TRBD1 (5 bases). CDR1 and CDR2 from the germline V gene are SEHNR and FQNEAQ (reference sequence). The CDR3 is 14 residues long. V shed 4 bases and J shed 0 bases, with 9 bases lying between them.

The chain employs TRBV7-2 and TRBJ2-5; 10 positions match TRBD1. In germline, CDR1 is SGHTA, CDR2 FQGNSA. The CDR3 runs to 17 residues. The CDR3 nucleotides read TGTGCTGGCAGCTTGTGGACAGGGGGTTTTATCCGGGAGACCCAGTACTTC. Translating it yields CAGSLWTGGFIRETQYF. The whole variable domain, remainder taken from reference TRBV7-2 and TRBJ2-5, is GAGVSQSPSNKVTEKGKDVELRCDPISGHTALYWYRQSLGQGLEFLIYFQGNSAPDKSGLPSDRFSAERTGGSVSTLTIQRTQQEDSAVYLCAGSLWTGGFIRETQYFGPGTRLLVL.

The chain combines TRBV28 with TRBJ2-7, with D possibly matching TRBD1 (6 bases). Trimming pared 4 bases from V and 0 bases from J, leaving 13 bases between. The CDR3 runs 15 residues. Germline V gene data show CDR1 as MDHEN and CDR2 as SYDVKM. The CDR3 here is CASSSPRDTSYEQYF. The DNA of the CDR3 is TGTGCCAGCAGTTCCCCCCGGGACACCTCCTACGAGCAGTACTTC.